The source of this T cell receptor (beta chain) is a study of blood T cells in healthy people across ages. Findings of the study overall: Naive T cell percentage and TCR beta diversity correlated strongly.

A second PCR of roughly 7 to 11 cycles used a sample-barcoded 5' primer and a J-beta primer mix. Each cDNA molecule was tagged by a template-switch adaptor that had 12 random nucleotides. TCRdb re-analysed the 5' RACE reads in MiXCR, keeping a single row per CDR3 protein. The table shows 790,000 or so distinct CDR3 sequences, with about half occurring only once. Drawn from each donor were approximately 10 milliliters of peripheral blood. They isolated at least 6 million PBMCs from each sample. In regard to this clonotype: What it binds is not known.

The V gene's germline CDR1 is MGHDK and CDR2 SYGVNS. The length of the CDR3 is 15 residues. The TCR sequence derives from a man at least 80 years old in good health. This rearrangement joins TRBV25-1 to TRBJ2-4; 8 nucleotides match TRBD1. The last part of the DNA fits TRBJ2-7 better; the J call may be wrong. Sequencing was done on a sample of blood. The CDR3 region has the DNA TGTGCCAGCAGTGACAGGGGGCTATACTCCTACGAGCAGTACTTC. The encoded protein is CASSDRGLYSYEQYF.